This T cell receptor (beta chain) stems from a study of T cells in Graves' hyperthyroidism and ophthalmopathy. Study information: Staff took peripheral blood when the initial diagnosis was made, before any treatment began.

Details on this clonotype: Its specificity is not known.

General observations from the study: Ophthalmopathy and stable hyperthyroidism were told apart by a 13 V-J model.

Exclusion followed for patients with uncontrolled infection, other autoimmune disease, pregnancy or lactation. Isolation of PBMCs was performed on around 9.4 ml fresh peripheral blood. It was RNA transcripts that yielded the amplified TCR beta CDR3 regions. The HTBI primer set served for first-round RT-PCR of the TCR CDR3. TCRdb itself ran the multiplex PCR reads through MiXCR, one entry per CDR3 protein. The table has about 400,000 distinct CDR3 sequences, over 12% seen once. The receptor comes from a man aged 50-60 years with Graves' ophthalmopathy. The sample was blood.

Here the CDR3 DNA reads TGCGCCAGCAGCCAACCCCGAGGACAGGGAGACCCCAGCTCCTACGAGCAGTACTTC. It specifies CASSQPRGQGDPSSYEQYF. The chain links TRBV4-1 to TRBJ2-7, with 8 bases lining up with TRBD1. Trimming took 2 bases from V and 0 from J; bases not matched to a gene: 15. From germline, CDR1 is MGHRA and CDR2 YSYEKL. The CDR3 is made up of 19 amino acids.